The source of this TCR beta chain is a study of shared clonotypes between healthy human individuals. Study-wide results and limits: Donor clonotype sharing was expected to depend on sequencing depth. Donor scarcity curtailed the genetic and exposure-history diversity represented herein.

Note on this clone: Its antigen is unidentified.

Trimming pared 0 bases from V and 4 bases from J, leaving 9 bases between. Germline CDR1 SGHRS, CDR2 YFSETQ. This CDR3 spans 14 amino acids. Researchers divided each subset's genomic DNA evenly across several immunoSEQ plates. DNA from unsorted PBMC was sequenced on ten immunoSEQ deep assay plates. Clones were read by immunoSEQ multiplex PCR, and TCRdb kept only the in-frame ones, dropping some. The sample consists of about 490,000 clones, roughly four fifths of them appearing once. The sample taken for sequencing was PBMCs. V usage is TRBV5-1 and J usage is TRBJ2-3; D possibly corresponds to TRBD2 (6 bases). The source is a woman in her thirties or forties in good health. Some clones in this sample may be carry-over from other donors' samples. The CDR3 is CASSLAGRADTQYF. The DNA for the CDR3 is TGCGCCAGCAGCTTGGCCGGGAGAGCAGATACGCAGTATTTT.